Here is one T cell receptor (beta chain) with its context. Germline and junction disagree at one end, which may indicate a read error. In the authors' workflow: Estimation of nucleated cell counts relied on the amplification of reference gene primers. Sequencing was performed with immunoSEQ multiplex PCR; in TCRdb, only in-frame clones are kept and a portion is missing. V, J and clone size reflect that table, while D and trimming were determined from the DNA. The table includes about 310,000 clones, roughly 87% detected once. The record originates from a study of blood T cell repertoires in COVID-19. CDR3 length: 12 residues. Germline assignment: CDR1 SGHDN and CDR2 FVKESK.

The rearrangement links TRBV14 to TRBJ2-6; no firm D call. This clonotype originated in a man aged 45 to 65 with active or convalescent COVID-19. The sample comprised peripheral blood. CDR3 residues: CASSQVSSHMSF. The CDR3 bases are TGTGCCAGCAGCCAAGTGTCCAGTCATATGTCTTTC.